Below are 28 T cell receptor beta chains sequenced from a single sample in a study of response to subunit inactivated influenza vaccine. From the RT-PCR reads, TCRdb called clonotypes with MiXCR, one entry per CDR3 protein. The table includes more than 600,000 distinct CDR3 sequences, 15% to 20% detected once. This specimen consisted of PBMCs from blood, obtained roughly 5 days after vaccination. All receptors come from a man between 50 and 59 years old who received an inactivated influenza vaccine.

This clonotype has more than one count but fewer than ten. The V gene is TRBV20-1, the J gene TRBJ2-3; perhaps D is TRBD1 or TRBD2 (6 bases each). V was shortened by 5 bases and J by 6 bases, with 15 bases between the two germline ends. The CDR3 is 13 residues long. The germline V gene encodes CDR1 DFQATT and CDR2 SNEGSKA (reference sequence). This CDR3 is CSAQHGGRDTQYF. CDR3 nucleotides: TGCAGTGCTCAACACGGGGGCAGGGATACGCAGTATTTT.

This sequence joins TRBV10-3 and TRBJ2-7, with TRBD2 matching 8 bases. The CDR3 runs to 15 residues. The V segment lost 2 bases and the J segment 5 bases; nucleotides outside the gene matches: 8. Germline assignment: CDR1 ENHRY and CDR2 SYGVKD. The CDR3 sequence is CAISEAGGAIDEQYF. The CDR3 DNA reads TGTGCCATCAGTGAGGCCGGGGGGGCTATCGACGAGCAGTACTTC.

This clonotype has more than one count but fewer than ten. This chain connects TRBV7-3 to TRBJ2-5, with D possibly TRBD2 on 7 matching bases. Trimming took 6 bases from V and 5 from J, leaving 16 bases between them. The germline V gene has CDR1 SGHTA and CDR2 FQGTGA. The CDR3 runs 14 residues. The CDR3 nucleotides are TGTGCCAGCAGTCCCTCGGGGGGCTTTGAGACCCAGTACTTC. This gives the protein CASSPSGGFETQYF. The variable domain in full, with the rest retrieved from reference TRBV7-3 and TRBJ2-5, is GAGVSQTPSNKVTEKGKYVELRCDPISGHTALYWYRQSLGQGPEFLIYFQGTGAADDSGLPNDRFFAVRPEGSVSTLKIQRTERGDSAVYLCASSPSGGFETQYFGPGTRLLVL.

This clonotype appeared a few times. The genes are TRBV4-3 and TRBJ2-3, with TRBD2 matching 7 bases. Germline values: CDR1 LGHNA, CDR2 YSLEER. CDR3 length: 16 amino acids. The J segment lost 2 bases and the V segment lost 4 bases, leaving 9 bases of the junction unmatched. The CDR3 DNA is TGCGCCAGCAGCCGCCCCGGGACTACCTACACAGATACGCAGTATTTT. Residues: CASSRPGTTYTDTQYF.

The chain is built from TRBV5-8 and TRBJ1-5, with 7 nucleotides matching TRBD1. With 0 bases clipped from V and 8 bases from J, the junction kept 8 bases outside the gene matches. Germline CDR1 is SGHTS and CDR2 is YDEGEE. The CDR3 has 15 residues. Here the CDR3 DNA reads TGTGCCAGCAGCTTGGGGGACAGAATGTTTGAGCCCCAGCATTTT. Translated, it gives CASSLGDRMFEPQHF.

This clonotype was observed a few times. This sequence joins TRBV5-4 and TRBJ2-3; weak D call: TRBD2 (7 bases). CDR1 and CDR2 (germline): SGHNT, YYREEE (reference sequence). This CDR3 has 16 residues. V was pared by 3 bases and J by 2 bases, with 16 bases between. The CDR3 here is CASSWGGGVATDTQYF. CDR3 nucleotide sequence: TGTGCCAGCAGCTGGGGGGGGGGCGTAGCCACAGATACGCAGTATTTT.

This clonotype was seen a few times. The genes are TRBV12-3 or TRBV12-4 and TRBJ2-5; tentatively, D is TRBD1 (6 bases). Trimming removed 9 bases at V and 1 base at J, with 12 bases between. This CDR3 region has 13 residues. CDR3 coding DNA: TGTGCCAGTAAGGAGGACAGCCAAGAGACCCAGTACTTC. Its protein product is CASKEDSQETQYF.

This clonotype was seen a few times. This chain joins TRBV20-1 and TRBJ1-2; D is undetermined. The CDR3 has 13 residues. The germline V gene encodes CDR1 DFQATT and CDR2 SNEGSKA (reference sequence). V was pared by 3 bases and J by 0 bases, with 8 bases between. This chain's CDR3 is CSASQSANYGYTF. CDR3 coding DNA: TGCAGTGCTAGTCAGTCGGCTAACTATGGCTACACCTTC.

In its sample, this clonotype was seen many times. The V call is TRBV28, the J call TRBJ2-7; D gene unclear. V was shortened by 5 bases and J by 1 base, with 9 bases between the two germline ends. Germline V lookup: CDR1 MDHEN, CDR2 SYDVKM. This CDR3 is 13 amino acids long. The CDR3 DNA follows: TGTGCCAGCAGTACTCCGAGGTCCTACGAGCAGTACTTC. As protein: CASSTPRSYEQYF.

This chain joins TRBV7-6 and TRBJ1-2; D is uncertain. CDR1 and CDR2 from the germline V gene are SGHVS and FNYEAQ. The CDR3 spans 11 residues. Trimming took 5 bases from V and 6 from J, leaving 7 bases between them. The CDR3 here is CASSPRHGYTF. The CDR3 DNA reads TGTGCCAGCAGCCCCCGGCATGGCTACACCTTC. The whole variable domain, filled in from reference TRBV7-6 and TRBJ1-2, reads GAGVSQSPRYKVTKRGQDVALRCDPISGHVSLYWYRQALGQGPEFLTYFNYEAQQDKSGLPNDRFSAERPEGSISTLTIQRTEQRDSAMYRCASSPRHGYTFGSGTRLTVV.

This clonotype showed up just a few times. J is TRBJ2-5 and V is TRBV6-2 or TRBV6-3; 8 bases are a match to TRBD2. The V gene end was trimmed by 4 bases and the J gene end by 4 bases; junction bases not matched to a gene: 14. Germline V gene data show CDR1 as MNHEY and CDR2 as SVGEGT. This CDR3 region has 17 residues. CDR3 DNA: TGTGCCAGCAGTTTTGAGTTTCTGCCAGCGGGAGTAGAGACCCAGTACTTC. Translation: CASSFEFLPAGVETQYF.

The chain has TRBV4-1 and TRBJ2-7; no clear D gene. V lost 1 base, J lost 5 bases, and 9 bases lay in between. In germline, CDR1 is MGHRA, CDR2 YSYEKL. This CDR3 region has 13 residues. CDR3 protein: CASSQVHDHEQYF. CDR3 nucleotides: TGCGCCAGCAGCCAAGTTCATGACCACGAGCAGTACTTC.

The chain joins TRBV30 to TRBJ1-6; a weak D match, TRBD1 (5 bases). The CDR3 length is 14 residues. V was cut by 4 bases and J by 2 bases, with 9 bases left in between. CDR1 is GTSNPN, CDR2 SVGIG, per germline (reference sequence). Here the CDR3 DNA reads TGTGCCTGGAATCGAGGGGCCTATAATTCACCCCTCCACTTT. Its protein is CAWNRGAYNSPLHF.

This clonotype has more than one count but fewer than ten. The chain couples TRBV7-9 to TRBJ2-5; D perhaps matches TRBD1 (5 bases). The germline V gene encodes CDR1 SEHNR and CDR2 FQNEAQ (reference sequence). There are 13 residues in the CDR3. Trimming stripped 5 bases from V and 5 bases from J, with 12 bases between. This CDR3 is CASSPRQIETQYF. The CDR3 DNA sequence: TGTGCCAGCAGCCCCCGACAGATTGAGACCCAGTACTTC.

There are a few counts of this clonotype. The chain combines TRBV12-3 or TRBV12-4 with TRBJ2-7; 9 nucleotides align to TRBD1. The CDR3 runs 16 residues. V lost 6 bases, J lost 1 base, and 10 bases stayed unmatched. CDR3 bases: TGTGCCAGCAGCCTCCTTGGACAGGGGCCTTCCTACGAGCAGTACTTC. Residues: CASSLLGQGPSYEQYF.

This clonotype was observed a handful of times. V is TRBV6-5 and J is TRBJ1-2; D is uncertain. The CDR3 spans 15 residues. Germline V gene lookup returns CDR1 MNHEY and CDR2 SVGAGI. The V end lost 0 bases, the J end lost 7 bases, and 15 bases lay between the germline ends. CDR3 DNA sequence: TGTGCCAGCAGTTACTCGATAGGCGTGTCAGCTGGCTACACCTTC. The encoded protein is CASSYSIGVSAGYTF.

This clonotype was counted many times. This chain joins TRBV6-1 and TRBJ2-7; perhaps TRBD1 as D (6 bases). Per the germline V gene, CDR1 is MNHNS and CDR2 is SASEGT. The CDR3 contains 15 residues. V lost 5 bases and J 2 bases, leaving 16 bases between the germline ends. CDR3 loop: CASSPQGQGAYEQYF. The CDR3 DNA is TGTGCCAGCAGTCCCCAGGGGCAGGGAGCCTACGAGCAGTACTTC.

This clonotype has just a few counts. The DNA of the CDR3 is TGTGCCAGCAGCTTGTCCGGGGCCATCCGCTCCTACAATGAGCAGTTCTTC. Protein product: CASSLSGAIRSYNEQFF. The J gene is TRBJ2-1, the V gene TRBV27; D is tentatively TRBD1 or TRBD2 (5 bases each). The V gene lost 6 bases and the J gene lost 0 bases, with 18 bases spanning the gap. In germline, CDR1 is MNHEY, CDR2 SMNVEV (reference sequence). The CDR3 totals 17 residues.

CDR3 sequence (DNA): TGTGCCACCAGTGATGCGGGACAGGGGCCTAGATGGGCCTACAATGAGCAGTTCTTC. It specifies CATSDAGQGPRWAYNEQFF. The V and J genes are TRBV24-1 and TRBJ2-1; 10 bases match TRBD1. Germline V CDR1 and CDR2: KGHDR, SFDVKD. V dropped 3 bases and J dropped 2; count of bases not matched to a gene: 12. This CDR3 contains 19 residues.

The gene calls are TRBV6-1 and TRBJ1-1; D is unresolved. The CDR3 contains 13 residues. V lost 4 bases and J 1 base, leaving 7 bases between the germline ends. Germline CDR1 reads MNHNS; CDR2 reads SASEGT. The CDR3 DNA follows: TGTGCCAGCAGTGGTCTTCGGAACACTGAAGCTTTCTTT. Protein sequence: CASSGLRNTEAFF.

This clonotype was counted a few times. The CDR3 reads CASSVALLAKNIQYF. Here the CDR3 DNA reads TGTGCCAGCAGCGTAGCCCTTCTAGCCAAAAACATTCAGTACTTC. The chain couples TRBV11-2 to TRBJ2-4, with unresolved D. The CDR3 loop spans 15 amino acids. Germline CDR1 and CDR2: SGHAT and FQNNGV. With 5 bases removed from V and 0 bases from J, the gap between germline ends came to 11 bases.

The chain is built from TRBV11-1 and TRBJ1-5; tentatively, D is TRBD1 (5 bases). The V gene lost 5 bases and the J gene lost 3 bases, with 14 bases spanning the gap. This CDR3 comprises 15 residues. From germline, CDR1 is SGHAT and CDR2 FQDESV (reference sequence). The CDR3 nucleotides are TGTGCCAGCAGCGCGGGACTCGTACCCAATCAGCCCCAGCATTTT. Its protein is CASSAGLVPNQPQHF.

The chain couples TRBV24-1 to TRBJ2-2, with 9 bases aligning to TRBD1. J gave up 6 bases and V 3 bases, and 4 bases lay outside the gene matches. Germline assignment: CDR1 KGHDR and CDR2 SFDVKD. This CDR3 region has 15 residues. Written as DNA, the CDR3 is TGTGCCACCAGTGATCCGGGACAGGGCCCCGGGGAGCTGTTTTTT. Translating gives CATSDPGQGPGELFF.

This clonotype was detected only a few times. The V call is TRBV12-3 or TRBV12-4, the J call TRBJ2-7, with 12 bases fitting TRBD2. V was pared by 5 bases and J by 3 bases, with 5 bases of the junction left unmatched. This CDR3 comprises 15 residues. Here the CDR3 DNA reads TGTGCCAGCAGTCAGCGGACTAGCGGGGTCTACGAGCAGTACTTC. Protein: CASSQRTSGVYEQYF.

V usage is TRBV10-3 and J usage is TRBJ2-7; D call uncertain. The germline V and J ends were trimmed by 3 bases and 0 bases, with 3 bases remaining between them. The germline gives CDR1 ENHRY, CDR2 SYGVKD. CDR3 length: 12 amino acids. The CDR3 here is CAISDSSYEQYF. CDR3 nucleotide sequence: TGTGCCATCAGTGATAGCTCCTACGAGCAGTACTTC.

The genes are TRBV15 and TRBJ2-7; 8 nucleotides line up with TRBD1. The CDR3 loop spans 14 amino acids. The trim removed 5 bases at V and 4 bases at J, leaving 7 bases unmatched. Germline V gene lookup returns CDR1 LNHNV and CDR2 YYDKDF (reference sequence). In nucleotides, the CDR3 is TGTGCCACCAGCGAGGACAGGGTTGGTTACGAGCAGTACTTC. It encodes CATSEDRVGYEQYF.

V usage is TRBV20-1 and J usage is TRBJ1-1, with a tentative D call TRBD1 (5 bases). Trimming pared 5 bases from V and 1 base from J, leaving 14 bases between. The CDR3 has 14 amino acids. Germline CDR1 and CDR2: DFQATT and SNEGSKA (reference sequence). DNA of the CDR3: TGCAGTGCTGGCCAGGGTGGGAGGAACACTGAAGCTTTCTTT. It yields the protein CSAGQGGRNTEAFF.

The CDR3 here is CASSDLAGGPNEQFF. For the CDR3, the DNA is TGTGCCAGCAGTGACTTAGCGGGAGGGCCCAATGAGCAGTTCTTC. This rearrangement joins TRBV6-4 to TRBJ2-1; 11 bases match TRBD2. CDR1 MRHNA and CDR2 SNTAGT come from the germline V gene. V gave up 1 base and J gave up 6 bases; unmatched junction bases: 2. This CDR3 is built from 15 residues.